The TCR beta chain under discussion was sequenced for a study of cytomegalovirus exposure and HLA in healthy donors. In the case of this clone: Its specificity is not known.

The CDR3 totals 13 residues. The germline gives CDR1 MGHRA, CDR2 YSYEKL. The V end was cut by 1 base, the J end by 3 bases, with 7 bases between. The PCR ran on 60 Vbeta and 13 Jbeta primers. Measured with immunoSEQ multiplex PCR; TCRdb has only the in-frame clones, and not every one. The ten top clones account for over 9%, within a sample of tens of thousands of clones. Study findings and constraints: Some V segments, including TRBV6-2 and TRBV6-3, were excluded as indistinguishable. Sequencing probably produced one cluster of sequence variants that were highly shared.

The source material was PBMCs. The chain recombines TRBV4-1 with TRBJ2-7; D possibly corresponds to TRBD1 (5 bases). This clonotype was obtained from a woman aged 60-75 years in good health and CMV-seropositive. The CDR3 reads CASSQAQGYEQYF. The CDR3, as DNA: TGCGCCAGCAGCCAAGCCCAGGGCTACGAGCAGTACTTC.